Listed below are T cell receptor beta chains from one sample, sequenced in a study of shared clonotypes between healthy human individuals. TCRdb's table, derived via immunoSEQ multiplex PCR, lists solely in-frame clones and lacks some. This sample has 450,000 to 500,000 clones, with about 84% found just once. What was sequenced was PBMCs. The receptor source for this set is a middle-aged woman in good health. Some clones in this sample may be carry-over from other donors' samples. The CDR3 runs from the conserved cysteine through the conserved F or W. Each record gives: clone size, D gene, V gene, J gene, CDR3 DNA, CDR3 protein. The D gene is left open where the match is weak. Only some rows state a clone size, as once, few, many or a class for expanded clones.

once	TRBD1	TRBV28	TRBJ1-1	TGTGCCAGCAGTGGAAGACAGGGAGAAGCTTTCTTT	CASSGRQGEAFF
-	TRBD1	TRBV19	TRBJ2-7	TGTGCCAGTAGTACACGGGACAGGGGTATGCCCTACGAGCAGTACTTC	CASSTRDRGMPYEQYF
-	-	TRBV2	TRBJ1-3	TGTGCCAGCAGCTCCCTCAGGGCTGGTTCTGGAAACACCATATATTTT	CASSSLRAGSGNTIYF
-	TRBD2	TRBV27	TRBJ2-7	TGTGCCAGCAGTTTAAGGGTAGCGGGAGACGAGCAGTACTTC	CASSLRVAGDEQYF
few	TRBD2	TRBV11-3	TRBJ2-7	TGTGCCAGCAGCCGACTAGCGGGAGGGTTGCAGTACTTC	CASSRLAGGLQYF
-	-	TRBV6-5	TRBJ1-3	TGTGCCATAGGGGCAGGAAACACCATATATTTT	CAIGAGNTIYF
-	TRBD1	TRBV4-2	TRBJ1-1	TGTGCCAGCAGCCAAGAGTGGACAGGGGGTTGGACTGAAGCTTTCTTT	CASSQEWTGGWTEAFF
-	-	TRBV5-4	TRBJ2-2	TGTGCCAGCAGCTTGGGCCCGGAGTGGGCCGGGGAGCTGTTTTTT	CASSLGPEWAGELFF
-	TRBD2	TRBV19	TRBJ2-5	TGTGCCAGTAGGGAACTAGCGGGAGTTAAAGAGACCCAGTACTTC	CASRELAGVKETQYF
once	TRBD1	TRBV10-3	TRBJ1-5	TGTGCCATCAGTGCCGACAGGGAAGGTCAGCCCCAGCATTTT	CAISADREGQPQHF
-	-	TRBV28	TRBJ2-7	TGTGCCAGCAGTTTACTCAGGGGACCTCGCGTCTACGAGCAGTACTTC	CASSLLRGPRVYEQYF
-	-	TRBV7-9	TRBJ2-3	TGTGCCAGCAGCTTAGCCCTAGACACAGATACGCAGTATTTT	CASSLALDTDTQYF
-	-	TRBV30	TRBJ2-3	TGTGCCTGGAGTGTACGTCTTGAGGGTACGCAGTATTTT	CAWSVRLEGTQYF
once	-	TRBV19	TRBJ2-1	TGTGCCAGTAGTAGACTAGGTAATGAGCAGTTCTTC	CASSRLGNEQFF
-	-	TRBV5-4	TRBJ2-5	TGTGCCAGCAGCTTGGTGCAGCAAGAGACCCAGTACTTC	CASSLVQQETQYF
-	-	TRBV2	TRBJ2-5	TGTGCCAGCAGTGACGGGGGAGGAGAGACCCAGTACTTC	CASSDGGGETQYF
-	-	TRBV30	TRBJ1-2	TGTGCCTGGACCCCCCGGGCGAACTATGGCTACACCTTC	CAWTPRANYGYTF
-	TRBD2	TRBV7-2	TRBJ2-3	TGTGCCAGCAGCTTAGCTGCCCCCCCCCTACTAGCGGGATTTTCAGATACGCAGTATTTT	CASSLAAPPLLAGFSDTQYF
once	-	TRBV6-1	TRBJ2-4	TGTGCCAGCAGTCCCCTATTTGGTGGGTCGGACATTCAGTACTTC	CASSPLFGGSDIQYF
-	-	TRBV6-5	TRBJ2-5	TGTGCCAGCAGTTACTCTAGGAGGGAGACCCAGTACTTC	CASSYSRRETQYF
-	TRBD2	TRBV9	TRBJ2-2	TGTGCCAGCAGCGAGGAGCTAGCGGGAGGAGGCACCGGGGAGCTGTTTTTT	CASSEELAGGGTGELFF
-	-	TRBV11-3	TRBJ2-7	TGTGCCAGCAGCCACCATCAGCGGCCCTACGAGCAGTACTTC	CASSHHQRPYEQYF
-	-	TRBV5-1	TRBJ2-1	TGCGCCAGCAGCTTGGGGCCCGCCTACAATGAGCAGTTCTTC	CASSLGPAYNEQFF
-	-	TRBV30	TRBJ1-2	TGTGCCTGGAAGGGTCAGGGGCTGATCTATGGCTACACCTTC	CAWKGQGLIYGYTF
-	-	TRBV30	TRBJ2-7	TGTGCCTGGAGTGAGGGGCCGGGAAGGATTCACGAGCAGTACTTC	CAWSEGPGRIHEQYF
-	TRBD1	TRBV7-9	TRBJ1-1	TGTGCCAGCAGCTCGACGACAGGGAACCATGAAGCTTTCTTT	CASSSTTGNHEAFF
-	-	TRBV7-9	TRBJ2-7	TGTGCCAGCAGCTTAGCTGTCAGAGCCTCGGACGAGCAGTACTTC	CASSLAVRASDEQYF
-	-	TRBV6-1	TRBJ1-3	TGTGCCAGCAGCATGACAGCTGGAAACACCATATATTTT	CASSMTAGNTIYF
-	TRBD2	TRBV6-6	TRBJ2-7	TGTGCCAGCAGTTCAGCGGGAGAGAGGGGCTCCTACGAGCAGTACTTC	CASSSAGERGSYEQYF
-	-	TRBV19	TRBJ2-2	TGTGCCAGTAGTAGTTCTATCGCGAACACCGGGGAGCTGTTTTTT	CASSSSIANTGELFF
-	-	TRBV5-4	TRBJ2-7	TGTGCCAGCAGCTTGGGCAGCAATTCCTACGAGCAGTACTTC	CASSLGSNSYEQYF
-	-	TRBV11-3	TRBJ1-1	TGTGCCAGCAGCGAAGAAACGAACACTGAAGCTTTCTTT	CASSEETNTEAFF
-	TRBD1	TRBV5-1	TRBJ2-7	TGCGCCAGCAGCTTGAGGGGGCAGTACGAGCAGTACTTC	CASSLRGQYEQYF
many	-	TRBV13	TRBJ2-7	TGTGCCAGCAGCTTAGGCCGTGGAGGGGGCGAGGAGCAGTACTTC	CASSLGRGGGEEQYF
-	-	TRBV5-4	TRBJ2-7	TGTGCCAGCACTGGTGGGAAGAGCACATACGAGCAGTACTTC	CASTGGKSTYEQYF
once	TRBD1	TRBV2	TRBJ2-7	TGTGCCAGCAGTACCGGACAGGGGTTCTACGAGCAGTACTTC	CASSTGQGFYEQYF
-	-	TRBV28	TRBJ2-7	TGTGCCAGCAGCTTGGTCGGCTACGAGCAGTACTTC	CASSLVGYEQYF
-	TRBD2	TRBV6-1	TRBJ2-5	TGTGCCAGCGGGGGACTAGCGGGAGTTCCTGAGGAGCAGTACTTC	CASGGLAGVPEEQYF
-	-	TRBV25-1	TRBJ2-2	TGTGCCAGCAGCGTGCCGGGACTCAACACCGGGGAGCTGTTTTTT	CASSVPGLNTGELFF
-	TRBD2	TRBV5-4	TRBJ2-5	TGTGCCAGCAGCTTGACTAGCGTCCAAGAGACCCAGTACTTC	CASSLTSVQETQYF
once	TRBD1	TRBV28	TRBJ1-3	TGTGCCAGCAGTCCCTGGACAGGGGGTCACACCATATATTTT	CASSPWTGGHTIYF
-	-	TRBV6-6	TRBJ1-1	TGTGCCAGCAGCCCCCTGGGCGGATCTAACACTGAAGCTTTCTTT	CASSPLGGSNTEAFF
many	-	TRBV2	TRBJ2-5	TGTGCCAGCTCTGCCAATACAGGGATGAACGGAGAGACCCAGTACTTC	CASSANTGMNGETQYF
-	TRBD2	TRBV5-4	TRBJ2-1	TGTGCCAGCAGCTCCCCGGGGCTAGCGGGAGGAGGGGAGCAGTTCTTC	CASSSPGLAGGGEQFF
-	-	TRBV6-4	TRBJ1-3	TGTGCCAGCAGTGAAACAGGGCAGGGCACCATATATTTT	CASSETGQGTIYF
-	-	TRBV27	TRBJ2-1	TGTGCCAGCAGTTTCCACTTGGGCGCGGGAATTTACAATGAGCAGTTCTTC	CASSFHLGAGIYNEQFF
-	-	TRBV5-5	TRBJ1-5	TGTGCCAGCAGCTTGGCCGGAGATCAGCCCCAGCATTTT	CASSLAGDQPQHF
few	-	TRBV29-1	TRBJ2-6	TGCAGCGTGAACGTCGCTGGGGCCAACGTCCTGACTTTC	CSVNVAGANVLTF
once	TRBD2	TRBV28	TRBJ2-5	TGTGCCAGCAGTCCGACAAGCGGGAGAGGACCACGGGCCCAGTACTTC	CASSPTSGRGPRAQYF
-	-	TRBV2	TRBJ2-5	TGTGCCAGCAGTGAATTGGGCGGGGACGGAGAGACCCAGTACTTC	CASSELGGDGETQYF
-	-	TRBV5-6	TRBJ1-4	TGTGCCAGCAGCTCTTCCGGGACTGGGCGGGAAAAACTGTTTTTT	CASSSSGTGREKLFF